This TCR beta chain was recorded in a study of blood T cell repertoires in COVID-19. Looking at the study overall: Spain, Italy and the United States supplied samples that represented acute and convalescent COVID-19. PBMCs, B-cell-depleted T cells, or T cells were the source of the cDNA or gDNA that made up the material.

This CDR3 is 13 amino acids long. CDR1 and CDR2 (germline): MNHNS, SASEGT. The V gene lost 1 base and the J gene lost 10 bases, with 13 bases spanning the gap. Clones were read by immunoSEQ multiplex PCR, and TCRdb kept only the in-frame ones, dropping some. Of fewer than 700,000 clones listed, less than 90% are singletons. Enrollment of patients from Seattle took place during active infection, with longitudinal follow-up. The chain uses TRBV6-1 and TRBJ1-1, with a possible D match to TRBD1 (6 bases). This clonotype was obtained from a woman aged 45-59 years with COVID-19, enrolled during active disease. The sequenced sample consisted of peripheral blood. The CDR3, as DNA: TGTGCCAGCAGTGAAGACAGGGATCGTTCAGCTTTCTTT. As protein: CASSEDRDRSAFF.